The clone carrying this TCR beta chain was seen only once. The germline gives CDR1 SGHRS, CDR2 YFSETQ. Trimming removed 7 bases from V and 6 bases from J, with 20 bases in between. The CDR3 is 14 residues long. The data derive from a study of CD8 T cells in Susac syndrome. CD8+ and CD4+ T cells circulating in blood were sequenced for TCR beta. TEMRA cells were FACS-enriched, while CD8+ and CD4+ T cells were negatively isolated. Reverse transcription of about 0.5 to 1 ug RNA was performed with random hexamers. An immunoSEQ multiplex PCR generated amplified TCR beta CDR3 products spanning 54 Vbeta and 13 Jbeta. TCRdb re-called the immunoSEQ multiplex PCR reads through MiXCR, storing one row per CDR3 protein. The sample carries approximately 190,000 distinct CDR3 sequences, 85% to 95% recorded once.

Sequencing was performed on CD4+ T cells from PBMCs. This TCR derives from a human donor in good health. The chain is built from TRBV5-1 and TRBJ2-7; perhaps TRBD1 as D (6 bases). Here the CDR3 reads CASRTGTNIGEQYF. In DNA form, the CDR3 reads TGCGCCAGCCGGACCGGGACAAATATAGGCGAGCAGTACTTC.